This passage covers 14 T cell receptor beta chains from one sample sequenced in a study of blood T cell repertoires in COVID-19. Clones were sequenced by immunoSEQ multiplex PCR, and TCRdb holds only the in-frame ones, with some missing. The sample lists roughly 300,000 clones; 92% were seen once. Specimen: PBMCs or T cells enriched from blood (not recorded which). The receptors stem from a woman aged 30 to 39 who had recovered from COVID-19.

The chain recombines TRBV18 with TRBJ2-1, with TRBD2 identical over 12 bases. Germline CDR1 reads KGHSH; CDR2 reads LQKENI. Trimming removed 5 bases from V and 10 bases from J; junction bases left unmatched: 9. This CDR3 has 15 residues. The CDR3 sequence: CASSSRLAGDQEQFF. CDR3 bases: TGTGCCAGCTCATCCCGACTAGCGGGAGATCAGGAGCAGTTCTTC.

This clone was seen a handful of times. This chain uses TRBV6-6 with TRBJ1-3; D possibly corresponds to TRBD1 (6 bases). Looked up from germline, CDR1 is MNHNY and CDR2 is SVGAGI (reference sequence). The V end lost 6 bases, the J end lost 0 bases, and 12 bases lay between the germline ends. This CDR3 region has 15 residues. The CDR3 bases are TGTGCCAGCAGCCCGGCGGGGGCCTCTGGAAACACCATATATTTT. The encoded protein is CASSPAGASGNTIYF.

The rearrangement links TRBV10-1 to TRBJ2-7, with 9 bases aligning to TRBD2. The CDR3 loop spans 15 amino acids. V gave up 4 bases and J gave up 3 bases; unmatched junction bases: 7. CDR1 and CDR2 from the germline V gene are WNHNN and SYGVQD (reference sequence). In nucleotides, the CDR3 is TGCGCCAGCAGTGGGGGGCGGGAGGGTCTCTACGAGCAGTACTTC. It translates to CASSGGREGLYEQYF.

This clone was counted a single time. CDR3 in amino acids: CASSHENQETQYF. In DNA form, the CDR3 reads TGCGCCAGCAGCCATGAGAACCAAGAGACCCAGTACTTC. The rearrangement joins TRBV4-1 to TRBJ2-5; unclear D gene. The ends were cut back, 3 bases at V and 0 bases at J, with 5 bases in the middle. The CDR3 spans 13 residues. Looked up from germline, CDR1 is MGHRA and CDR2 is YSYEKL.

This clone occurred a few times. This rearrangement joins TRBV5-8 to TRBJ1-1; D is unclear. CDR3 length: 11 amino acids. V was shortened by 5 bases and J by 7 bases, with 9 bases between the two germline ends. The germline CDR1 and CDR2 sequences are SGHTS and YDEGEE. CDR3 sequence: CASRLYSEAFF. The CDR3 DNA follows: TGTGCCAGCAGGTTATACAGTGAAGCTTTCTTT.

This clone occurred once. The DNA of the CDR3 is TGTGCCAGCTCACCACCGAACAGGCGAAGCTCTGGAAACACCATATATTTT. As protein: CASSPPNRRSSGNTIYF. V usage is TRBV18 and J usage is TRBJ1-3, with D perhaps TRBD1 (5 bases). The length of the CDR3 is 17 residues. The germline CDR1 and CDR2 sequences are KGHSH and LQKENI. V lost 0 bases to trimming and J lost 0 bases, with 12 bases between them. The full variable domain, in which reference TRBV18 and TRBJ1-3 provide the parts outside the CDR3, is NAGVMQNPRHLVRRRGQEARLRCSPMKGHSHVYWYRQLPEEGLKFMVYLQKENIIDESGMPKERFSAEFPKEGPSILRIQQVVRGDSAAYFCASSPPNRRSSGNTIYFGEGSWLTVV.

The rearrangement uses TRBV9 and TRBJ2-5, with D tentatively TRBD2 (6 bases). CDR1 is SGDLS, CDR2 YYNGEE, per germline. V lost 6 bases and J 4 bases, leaving 19 bases between the germline ends. CDR3 length: 15 residues. CDR3: CASTRDGSSRETQYF. CDR3 sequence (DNA): TGTGCCAGCACCCGAGACGGGAGCAGTAGAGAGACCCAGTACTTC.

V gene TRBV7-6 combines with J gene TRBJ2-3; 8 bases are a match to TRBD2. Germline CDR1 SGHVS, CDR2 FNYEAQ. The V gene end was trimmed by 6 bases and the J gene end by 2 bases; junction bases not matched to a gene: 7. CDR3 length: 15 residues. CDR3 in DNA: TGTGCCAGCAGTAATAAAGCGGGGGCCACAGATACGCAGTATTTT. It encodes CASSNKAGATDTQYF.

This clone has just a few counts. Other DNA sequences within the sample encode an identical CDR3. V usage is TRBV6-5 and J usage is TRBJ1-1, with D perhaps TRBD1 (5 bases). The germline V gene has CDR1 MNHEY and CDR2 SVGAGI. CDR3 size: 13 residues. V was shortened by 0 bases and J by 5 bases, with 7 bases between the two germline ends. The CDR3 nucleotides read TGTGCCAGCAGTTACTCGGGGGGGACTGAAGCTTTCTTT. This encodes CASSYSGGTEAFF.

The chain recombines TRBV18 with TRBJ2-5; possibly TRBD1 for D (5 bases). The length of the CDR3 is 14 residues. The germline CDR1 and CDR2 sequences are KGHSH and LQKENI. Between the trimmed V and J ends, which lost 3 bases and 0 bases, there was a span of 8 bases. CDR3 coding DNA: TGTGCCAGCTCACCGGTGACAGACCAAGAGACCCAGTACTTC. Protein product: CASSPVTDQETQYF.

The rearrangement uses TRBV12-3 or TRBV12-4 and TRBJ1-2, with 7 bases aligning to TRBD1. Losses at the gene ends were 4 bases for V and 7 bases for J; bases not matched to a gene: 3. CDR3 size: 12 residues. This CDR3 reads CASSWGQTGYTF. The CDR3 region has the DNA TGTGCCAGCAGTTGGGGACAGACTGGCTACACCTTC.

The chain is built from TRBV9 and TRBJ2-5; perhaps TRBD1 as D (6 bases). V lost 0 bases to trimming and J lost 1 base, with 10 bases between them. The V gene's germline CDR1 is SGDLS and CDR2 YYNGEE. The CDR3 has 15 residues. The CDR3: CASSVERGFQETQYF. Here the CDR3 DNA reads TGTGCCAGCAGCGTAGAGAGGGGGTTCCAAGAGACCCAGTACTTC. The variable domain in full, completed from reference TRBV9 and TRBJ2-5, reads DSGVTQTPKHLITATGQRVTLRCSPRSGDLSVYWYQQSLDQGLQFLIQYYNGEERAKGNILERFSAQQFPDLHSELNLSSLELGDSALYFCASSVERGFQETQYFGPGTRLLVL.

This chain links TRBV5-4 with TRBJ2-1, with 7 bases aligning to TRBD1. CDR3 length: 15 amino acids. CDR1 and CDR2 (germline): SGHNT, YYREEE (reference sequence). The junction had 6 bases not matched to a gene; V was cut back by 2 bases and J by 4 bases. CDR3 sequence (DNA): TGTGCCAGCAGCTTACAGGGGATAGATTACAATGAGCAGTTCTTC. It yields the protein CASSLQGIDYNEQFF.

This chain connects TRBV7-8 to TRBJ1-3, with TRBD1 identical over 11 bases. Looked up from germline, CDR1 is SGHVS and CDR2 is FQNEAQ. The CDR3 consists of 16 residues. After removal of 3 bases from V and 3 bases from J, the junction contained 4 bases not matched to a gene. CDR3 sequence (DNA): TGTGCCAGCAGCTTCGGACAGGGGGCATATGGAAACACCATATATTTT. This encodes CASSFGQGAYGNTIYF.